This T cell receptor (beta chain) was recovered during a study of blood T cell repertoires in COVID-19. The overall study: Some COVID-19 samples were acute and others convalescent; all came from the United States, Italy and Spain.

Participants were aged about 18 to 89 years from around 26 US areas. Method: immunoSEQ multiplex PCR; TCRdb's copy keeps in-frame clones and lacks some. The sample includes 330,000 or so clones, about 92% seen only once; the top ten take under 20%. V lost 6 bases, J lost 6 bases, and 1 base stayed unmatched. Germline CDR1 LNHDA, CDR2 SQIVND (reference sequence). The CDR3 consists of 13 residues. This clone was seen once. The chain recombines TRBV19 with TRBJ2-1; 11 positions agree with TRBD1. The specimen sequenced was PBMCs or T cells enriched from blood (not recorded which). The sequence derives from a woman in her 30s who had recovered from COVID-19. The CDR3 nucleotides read TGTGCCAGTAGGGACAGGGGGCTCAATGAGCAGTTCTTC. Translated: CASRDRGLNEQFF.